This T cell receptor (beta chain) comes out of a study of blood T cell repertoires in COVID-19. Overall study context: The study drew acute and convalescent COVID-19 samples from the United States, Italy and Spain. Nucleic acid was either cDNA or gDNA, and it came from T cells, B-cell-depleted T cells, or PBMCs.

TCRdb keeps only in-frame clones here, not all; method: immunoSEQ multiplex PCR. This sample carries about 150,000 clones, 87% of them seen once, and the ten largest clones take approximately 40%. With 5 bases clipped from V and 8 bases from J, the junction kept 8 bases outside the gene matches. CDR3 length: 14 amino acids. The germline gives CDR1 SGHNT, CDR2 YENEEA. The genes are TRBV11-3 and TRBJ2-1, with 8 bases aligning to TRBD1. This receptor was obtained from a middle-aged man who had recovered from COVID-19. What was sequenced was peripheral blood. CDR3 nucleotides: TGTGCCAGCAGCCCTGAACAGGGGGTACATGAGCAGTTCTTC. It codes for CASSPEQGVHEQFF. Full variable domain (rest looked up from reference TRBV11-3 and TRBJ2-1): EAGVVQSPRYKIIEKKQPVAFWCNPISGHNTLYWYLQNLGQGPELLIRYENEEAVDDSQLPKDRFSAERLKGVDSTLKIQPAELGDSAVYLCASSPEQGVHEQFFGPGTRLTVL.